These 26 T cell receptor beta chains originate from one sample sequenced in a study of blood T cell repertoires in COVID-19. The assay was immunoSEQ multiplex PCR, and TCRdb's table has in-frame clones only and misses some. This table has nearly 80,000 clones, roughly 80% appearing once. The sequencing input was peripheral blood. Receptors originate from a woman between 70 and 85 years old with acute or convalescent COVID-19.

The DNA of the CDR3 is TGCGCCAGCAGCTTGGTTTCGGGGGTTGCGTACGAGCAGTACTTC. Residues: CASSLVSGVAYEQYF. The chain has TRBV5-1 and TRBJ2-7, with D possibly being TRBD2 (6 bases). Trimming took off 0 bases at V and 4 bases at J, with 14 bases between the two ends. This CDR3 spans 15 amino acids. In germline, CDR1 is SGHRS, CDR2 YFSETQ. The complete variable domain, with remaining parts taken from reference TRBV5-1 and TRBJ2-7, reads KAGVTQTPRYLIKTRGQQVTLSCSPISGHRSVSWYQQTPGQGLQFLFEYFSETQRNKGNFPGRFSGRQFSNSRSEMNVSTLELGDSALYLCASSLVSGVAYEQYFGPGTRLTVT.

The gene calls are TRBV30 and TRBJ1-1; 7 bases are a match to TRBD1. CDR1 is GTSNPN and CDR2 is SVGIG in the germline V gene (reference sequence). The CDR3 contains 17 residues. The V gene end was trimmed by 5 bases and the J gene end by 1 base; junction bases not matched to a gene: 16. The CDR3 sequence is CAWVLGDSIFTNTEAFF. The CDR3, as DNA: TGTGCCTGGGTGTTGGGGGACAGCATCTTTACGAACACTGAAGCTTTCTTT.

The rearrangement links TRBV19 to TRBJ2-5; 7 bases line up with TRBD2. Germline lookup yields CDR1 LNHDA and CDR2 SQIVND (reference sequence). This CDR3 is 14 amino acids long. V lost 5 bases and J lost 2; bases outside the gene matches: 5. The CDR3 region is CASSPGLGQETQYF. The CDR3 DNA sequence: TGTGCCAGTAGTCCCGGACTAGGGCAAGAGACCCAGTACTTC.

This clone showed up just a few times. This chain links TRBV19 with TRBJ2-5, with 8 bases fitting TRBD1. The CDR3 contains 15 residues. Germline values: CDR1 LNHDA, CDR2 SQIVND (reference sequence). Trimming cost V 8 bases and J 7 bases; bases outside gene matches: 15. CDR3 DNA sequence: TGTGCCAGTGCTTCCCGACAGGGGTCGCCTGGGACCCAGTACTTC. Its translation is CASASRQGSPGTQYF.

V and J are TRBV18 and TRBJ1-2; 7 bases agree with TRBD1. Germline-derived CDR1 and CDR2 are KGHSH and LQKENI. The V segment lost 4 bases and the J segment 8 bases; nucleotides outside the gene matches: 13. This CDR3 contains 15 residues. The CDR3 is CASSQSTGQGGGYTF. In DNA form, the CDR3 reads TGTGCCAGCTCACAGTCTACCGGTCAGGGGGGAGGCTACACCTTC.

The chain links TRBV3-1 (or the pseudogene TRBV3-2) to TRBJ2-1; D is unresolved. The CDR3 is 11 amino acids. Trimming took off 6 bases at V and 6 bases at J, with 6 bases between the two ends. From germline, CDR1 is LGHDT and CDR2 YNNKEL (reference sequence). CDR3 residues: CASSLTNEQFF. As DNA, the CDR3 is TGTGCCAGCAGTCTAACCAATGAGCAGTTCTTC.

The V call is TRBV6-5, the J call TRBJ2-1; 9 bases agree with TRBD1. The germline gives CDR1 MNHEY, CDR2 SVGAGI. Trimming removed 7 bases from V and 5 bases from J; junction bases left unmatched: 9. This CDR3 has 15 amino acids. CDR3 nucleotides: TGTGCCAGCAATGTTAGGGACAGGGCCCACAATGAGCAGTTCTTC. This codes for CASNVRDRAHNEQFF.

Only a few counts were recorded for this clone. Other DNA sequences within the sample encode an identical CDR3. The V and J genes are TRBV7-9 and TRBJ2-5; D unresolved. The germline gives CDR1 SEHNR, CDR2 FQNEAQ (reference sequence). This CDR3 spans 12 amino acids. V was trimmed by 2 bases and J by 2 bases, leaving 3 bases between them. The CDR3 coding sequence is TGTGCCAGCAGCTTAACACAAGAGACCCAGTACTTC. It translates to CASSLTQETQYF.

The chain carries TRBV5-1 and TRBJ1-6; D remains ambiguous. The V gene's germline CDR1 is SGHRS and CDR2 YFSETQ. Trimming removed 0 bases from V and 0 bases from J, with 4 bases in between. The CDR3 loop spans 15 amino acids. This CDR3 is CASSLGSSYNSPLHF. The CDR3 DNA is TGCGCCAGCAGCTTGGGGAGCTCCTATAATTCACCCCTCCACTTT.

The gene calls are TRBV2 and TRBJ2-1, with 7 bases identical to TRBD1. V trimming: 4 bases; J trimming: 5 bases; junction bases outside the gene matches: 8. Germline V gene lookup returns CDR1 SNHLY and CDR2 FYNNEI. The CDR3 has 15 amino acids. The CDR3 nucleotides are TGTGCCAGCAGTGTCGGTAGGGGGCTGGACAATGAGCAGTTCTTC. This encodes CASSVGRGLDNEQFF.

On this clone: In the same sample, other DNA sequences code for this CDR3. DNA for the CDR3: TGTGCCAGTAGTCCGGGAGGAGAGACCCAGTACTTC. Protein product: CASSPGGETQYF. V is TRBV19 and J is TRBJ2-5; 7 bases map to TRBD2. The CDR3 sequence is 12 residues long. CDR1 is LNHDA and CDR2 is SQIVND in the germline V gene (reference sequence). V lost 5 bases and J lost 4; bases outside the gene matches: 1.

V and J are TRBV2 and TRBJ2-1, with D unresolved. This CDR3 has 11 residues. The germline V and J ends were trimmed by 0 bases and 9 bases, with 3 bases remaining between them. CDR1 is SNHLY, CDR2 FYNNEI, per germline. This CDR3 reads CASSEAIEQFF. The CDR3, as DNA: TGTGCCAGCAGTGAAGCCATTGAGCAGTTCTTC.

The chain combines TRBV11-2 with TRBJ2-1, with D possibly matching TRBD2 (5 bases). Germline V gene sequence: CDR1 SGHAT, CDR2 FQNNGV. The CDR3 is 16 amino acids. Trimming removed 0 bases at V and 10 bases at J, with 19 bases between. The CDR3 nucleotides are TGTGCCAGCAGCTTAGAGAGAGGGCTCCCATCGCGAGAGCAGTTCTTC. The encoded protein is CASSLERGLPSREQFF.

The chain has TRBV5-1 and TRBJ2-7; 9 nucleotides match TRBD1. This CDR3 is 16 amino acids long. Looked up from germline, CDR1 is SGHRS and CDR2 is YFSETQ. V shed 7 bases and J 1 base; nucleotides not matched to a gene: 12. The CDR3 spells CASGVNSGTGSYEQYF. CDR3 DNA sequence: TGCGCCAGCGGGGTTAATTCCGGGACAGGGTCCTACGAGCAGTACTTC.

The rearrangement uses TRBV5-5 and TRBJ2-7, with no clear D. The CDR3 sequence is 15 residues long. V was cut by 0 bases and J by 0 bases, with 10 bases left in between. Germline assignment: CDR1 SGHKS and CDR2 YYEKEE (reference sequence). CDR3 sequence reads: CASSLDATISYEQYF. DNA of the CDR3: TGTGCCAGCAGCTTGGACGCGACAATCTCCTACGAGCAGTACTTC.

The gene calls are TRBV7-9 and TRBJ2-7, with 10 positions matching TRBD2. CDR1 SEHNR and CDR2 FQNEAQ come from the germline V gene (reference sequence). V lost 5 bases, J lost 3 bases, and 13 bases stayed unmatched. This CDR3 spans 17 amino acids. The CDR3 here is CASSLGLAAENHYEQYF. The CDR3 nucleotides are TGTGCCAGCAGCCTCGGACTAGCGGCAGAGAACCACTACGAGCAGTACTTC. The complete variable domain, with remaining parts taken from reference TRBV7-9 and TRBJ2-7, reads DTGVSQNPRHKITKRGQNVTFRCDPISEHNRLYWYRQTLGQGPEFLTYFQNEAQLEKSRLLSDRFSAERPKGSFSTLEIQRTEQGDSAMYLCASSLGLAAENHYEQYFGPGTRLTVT.

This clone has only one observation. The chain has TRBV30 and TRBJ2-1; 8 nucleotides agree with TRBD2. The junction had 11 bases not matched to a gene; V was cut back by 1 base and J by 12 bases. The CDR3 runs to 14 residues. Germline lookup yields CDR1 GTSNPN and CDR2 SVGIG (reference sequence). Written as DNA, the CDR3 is TGTGCCTGGAGTGGCGTTAGCGGGGAGGTTGGGCAGTTCTTC. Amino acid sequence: CAWSGVSGEVGQFF.

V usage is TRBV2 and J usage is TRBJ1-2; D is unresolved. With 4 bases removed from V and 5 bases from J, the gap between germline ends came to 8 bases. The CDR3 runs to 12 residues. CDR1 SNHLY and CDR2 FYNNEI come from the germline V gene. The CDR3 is CASSVARYGYTF. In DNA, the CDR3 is TGTGCCAGCAGTGTGGCCCGTTATGGCTACACCTTC.

The DNA for the CDR3 is TGCGCCAGCAGCCAAGCTACCGGACAGCCTTATGGCTACACCTTC. Its protein product is CASSQATGQPYGYTF. The chain links TRBV4-1 to TRBJ1-2; D possibly corresponds to TRBD1 (6 bases). Germline values: CDR1 MGHRA, CDR2 YSYEKL. This CDR3 contains 15 residues. Trimming shortened V by 1 base and J by 5 bases, and 14 bases separated the two germline ends.

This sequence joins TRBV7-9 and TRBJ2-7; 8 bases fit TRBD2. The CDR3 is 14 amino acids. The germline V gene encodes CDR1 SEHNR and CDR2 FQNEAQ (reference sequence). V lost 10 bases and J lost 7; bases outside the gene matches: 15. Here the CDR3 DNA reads TGTGCCATCGAGGCTAGCGGGCCGTCGAGGGAGCAGTACTTC. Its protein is CAIEASGPSREQYF. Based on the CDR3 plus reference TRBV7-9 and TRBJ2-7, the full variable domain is DTGVSQNPRHKITKRGQNVTFRCDPISEHNRLYWYRQTLGQGPEFLTYFQNEAQLEKSRLLSDRFSAERPKGSFSTLEIQRTEQGDSAMYLCAIEASGPSREQYFGPGTRLTVT.

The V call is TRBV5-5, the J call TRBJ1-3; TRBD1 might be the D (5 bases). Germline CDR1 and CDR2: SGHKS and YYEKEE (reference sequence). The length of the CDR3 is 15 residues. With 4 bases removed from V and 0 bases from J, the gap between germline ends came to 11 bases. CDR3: CASSPGGGSGNTIYF. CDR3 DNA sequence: TGTGCCAGCAGCCCGGGGGGGGGCTCTGGAAACACCATATATTTT. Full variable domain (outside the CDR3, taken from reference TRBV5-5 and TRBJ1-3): DAGVTQSPTHLIKTRGQQVTLRCSPISGHKSVSWYQQVLGQGPQFIFQYYEKEERGRGNFPDRFSARQFPNYSSELNVNALLLGDSALYLCASSPGGGSGNTIYFGEGSWLTVV.

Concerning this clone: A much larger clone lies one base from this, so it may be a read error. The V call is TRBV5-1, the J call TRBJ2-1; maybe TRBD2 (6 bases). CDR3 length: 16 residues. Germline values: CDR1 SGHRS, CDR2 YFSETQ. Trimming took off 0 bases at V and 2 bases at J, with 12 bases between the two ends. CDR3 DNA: TGCGCCAGCAGCTTGGAGGCTAGCGACCCCTACAATGAGCAGTTCTTC. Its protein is CASSLEASDPYNEQFF.

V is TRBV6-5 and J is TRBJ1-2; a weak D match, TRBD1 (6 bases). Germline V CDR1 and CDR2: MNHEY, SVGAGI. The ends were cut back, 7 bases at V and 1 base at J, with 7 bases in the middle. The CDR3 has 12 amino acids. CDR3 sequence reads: CASKGDNYGYTF. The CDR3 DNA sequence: TGTGCCAGCAAGGGGGATAACTATGGCTACACCTTC.

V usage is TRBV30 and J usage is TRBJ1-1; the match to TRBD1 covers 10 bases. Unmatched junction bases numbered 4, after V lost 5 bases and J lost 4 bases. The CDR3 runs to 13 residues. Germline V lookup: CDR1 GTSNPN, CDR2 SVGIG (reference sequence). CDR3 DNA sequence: TGTGCCTGGCAGACAGGGGGCGGCACTGAAGCTTTCTTT. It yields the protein CAWQTGGGTEAFF.

The CDR3 nucleotides are TGTGCCAGCAGAATTCGACAGGGAGGCTCCTATAATTCACCCCTCCACTTT. It specifies CASRIRQGGSYNSPLHF. J is TRBJ1-6 and V is TRBV27; 7 bases align to TRBD1. The V gene end was trimmed by 6 bases and the J gene end by 0 bases; junction bases not matched to a gene: 8. The CDR3 extends over 17 amino acids. Germline assignment: CDR1 MNHEY and CDR2 SMNVEV (reference sequence).

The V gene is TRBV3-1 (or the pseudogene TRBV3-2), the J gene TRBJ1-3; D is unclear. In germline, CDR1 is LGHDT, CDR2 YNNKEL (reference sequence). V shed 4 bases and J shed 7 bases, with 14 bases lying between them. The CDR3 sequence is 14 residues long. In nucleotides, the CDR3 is TGTGCCAGCAGCCCCTTCGGGTCCGAGAACACCATATATTTT. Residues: CASSPFGSENTIYF.